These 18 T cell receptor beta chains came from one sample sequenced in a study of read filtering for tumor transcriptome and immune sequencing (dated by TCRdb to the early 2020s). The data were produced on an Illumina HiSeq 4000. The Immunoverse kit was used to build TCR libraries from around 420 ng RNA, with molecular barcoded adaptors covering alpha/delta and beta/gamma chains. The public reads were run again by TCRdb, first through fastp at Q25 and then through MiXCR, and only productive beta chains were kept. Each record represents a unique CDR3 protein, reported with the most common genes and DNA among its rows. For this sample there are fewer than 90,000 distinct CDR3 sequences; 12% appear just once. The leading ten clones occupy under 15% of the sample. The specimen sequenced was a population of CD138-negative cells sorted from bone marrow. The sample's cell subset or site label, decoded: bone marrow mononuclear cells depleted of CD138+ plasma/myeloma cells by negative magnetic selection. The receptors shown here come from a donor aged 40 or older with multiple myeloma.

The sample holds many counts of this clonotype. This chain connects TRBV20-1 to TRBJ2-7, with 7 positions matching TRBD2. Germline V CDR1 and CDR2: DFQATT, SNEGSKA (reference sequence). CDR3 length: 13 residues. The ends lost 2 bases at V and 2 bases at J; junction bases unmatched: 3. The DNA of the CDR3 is TGCAGTGCTAGAACCGGACTAGCCTACGAGCAGTACTTC. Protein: CSARTGLAYEQYF.

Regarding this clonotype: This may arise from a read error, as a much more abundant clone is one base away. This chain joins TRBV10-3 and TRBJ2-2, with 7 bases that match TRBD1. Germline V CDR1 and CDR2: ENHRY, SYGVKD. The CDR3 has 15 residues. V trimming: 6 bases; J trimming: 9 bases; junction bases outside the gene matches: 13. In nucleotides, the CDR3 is TGTGCCATCAGAAATGACAGGGCATCAACCTGGGAGCTGTTTTTT. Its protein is CAIRNDRASTWELFF.

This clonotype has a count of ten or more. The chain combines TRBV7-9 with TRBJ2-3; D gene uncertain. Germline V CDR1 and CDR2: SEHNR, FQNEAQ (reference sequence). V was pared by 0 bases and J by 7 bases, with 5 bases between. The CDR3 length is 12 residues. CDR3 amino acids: CASSLAANTQYF. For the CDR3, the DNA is TGTGCCAGCAGCTTAGCGGCGAATACGCAGTATTTT.

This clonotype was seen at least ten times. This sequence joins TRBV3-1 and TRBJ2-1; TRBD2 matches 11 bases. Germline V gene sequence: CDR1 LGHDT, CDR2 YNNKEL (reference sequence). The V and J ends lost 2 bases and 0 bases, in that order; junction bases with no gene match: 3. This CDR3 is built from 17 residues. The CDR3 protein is CASSQTSGSLSYNEQFF. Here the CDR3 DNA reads TGTGCCAGCAGCCAAACTAGCGGGAGCCTCTCCTACAATGAGCAGTTCTTC.

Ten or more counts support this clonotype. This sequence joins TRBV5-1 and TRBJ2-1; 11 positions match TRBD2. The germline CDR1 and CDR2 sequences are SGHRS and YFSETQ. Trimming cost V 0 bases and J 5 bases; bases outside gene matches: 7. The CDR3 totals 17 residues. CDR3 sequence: CASSLAVSLAGDNEQFF. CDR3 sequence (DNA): TGCGCCAGCAGCTTGGCCGTATCACTAGCGGGAGACAATGAGCAGTTCTTC.

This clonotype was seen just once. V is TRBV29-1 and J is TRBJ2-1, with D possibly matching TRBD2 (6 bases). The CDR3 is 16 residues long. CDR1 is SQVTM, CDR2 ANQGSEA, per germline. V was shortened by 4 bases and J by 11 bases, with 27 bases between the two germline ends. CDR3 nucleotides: TGCAGCGTTGTCTTCGGGAGTACCGACTCCTACAGTAAGCAGTTCTTC. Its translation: CSVVFGSTDSYSKQFF.

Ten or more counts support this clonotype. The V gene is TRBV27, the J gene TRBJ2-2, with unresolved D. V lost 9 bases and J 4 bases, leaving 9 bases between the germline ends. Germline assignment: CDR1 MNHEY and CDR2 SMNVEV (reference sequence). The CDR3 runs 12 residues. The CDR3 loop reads CASRRSTGELFF. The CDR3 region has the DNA TGTGCCAGTCGCCGATCCACCGGGGAGCTGTTTTTT.

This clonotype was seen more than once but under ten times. The CDR3 spells CASSDSGSSDGETQYF. CDR3 nucleotide sequence: TGCGCCAGCAGTGACAGCGGGAGCTCCGACGGGGAGACCCAGTACTTC. V is TRBV10-1 and J is TRBJ2-5; 8 nucleotides line up with TRBD2. After removal of 3 bases from V and 5 bases from J, the junction contained 11 bases not matched to a gene. The CDR3 extends over 16 amino acids. Germline V gene data show CDR1 as WNHNN and CDR2 as SYGVQD (reference sequence).

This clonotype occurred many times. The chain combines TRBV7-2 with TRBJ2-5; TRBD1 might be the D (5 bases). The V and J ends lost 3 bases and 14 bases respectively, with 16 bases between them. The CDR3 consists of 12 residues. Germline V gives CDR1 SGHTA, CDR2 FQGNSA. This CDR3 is CASSFNLVGLYF. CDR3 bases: TGTGCCAGCAGCTTCAACTTGGTGGGGCTATACTTC.

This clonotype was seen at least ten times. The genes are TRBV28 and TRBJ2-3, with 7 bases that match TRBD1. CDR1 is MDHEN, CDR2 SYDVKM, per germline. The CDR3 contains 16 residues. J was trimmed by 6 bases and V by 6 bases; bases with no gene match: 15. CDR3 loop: CASSLPGQSLFDTQYF. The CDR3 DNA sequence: TGTGCCAGCAGCCTACCGGGACAGAGCCTCTTCGATACGCAGTATTTT.

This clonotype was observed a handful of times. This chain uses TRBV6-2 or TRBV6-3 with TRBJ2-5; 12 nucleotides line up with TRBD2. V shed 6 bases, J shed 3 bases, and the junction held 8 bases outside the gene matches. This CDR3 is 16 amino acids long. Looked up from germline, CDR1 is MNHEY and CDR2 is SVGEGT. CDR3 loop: CASSLDRTSGKETQYF. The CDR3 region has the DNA TGTGCCAGCAGCCTCGATCGGACTAGCGGGAAAGAGACCCAGTACTTC.

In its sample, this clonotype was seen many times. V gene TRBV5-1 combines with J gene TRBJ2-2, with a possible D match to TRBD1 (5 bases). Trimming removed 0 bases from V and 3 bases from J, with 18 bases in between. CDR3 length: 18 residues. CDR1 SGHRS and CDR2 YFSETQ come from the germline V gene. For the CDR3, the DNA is TGCGCCAGCAGCTTGGCCAAGTTAGACAGACTCTACACCGGGGAGCTGTTTTTT. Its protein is CASSLAKLDRLYTGELFF.

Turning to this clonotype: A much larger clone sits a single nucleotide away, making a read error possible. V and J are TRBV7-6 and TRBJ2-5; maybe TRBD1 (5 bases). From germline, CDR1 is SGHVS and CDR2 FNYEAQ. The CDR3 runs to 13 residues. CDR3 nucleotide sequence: TGTGCCAGCAGCTTGGGGCGCCAAGAGACCCTGTACTTC. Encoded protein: CASSLGRQETLYF.

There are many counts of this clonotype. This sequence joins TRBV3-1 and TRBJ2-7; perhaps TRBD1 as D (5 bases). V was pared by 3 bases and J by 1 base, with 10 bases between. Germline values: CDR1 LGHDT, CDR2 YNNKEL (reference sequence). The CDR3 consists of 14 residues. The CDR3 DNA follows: TGTGCCAGCAGCCAGACAGCCGGTTCCTACGAGCAGTACTTC. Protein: CASSQTAGSYEQYF.

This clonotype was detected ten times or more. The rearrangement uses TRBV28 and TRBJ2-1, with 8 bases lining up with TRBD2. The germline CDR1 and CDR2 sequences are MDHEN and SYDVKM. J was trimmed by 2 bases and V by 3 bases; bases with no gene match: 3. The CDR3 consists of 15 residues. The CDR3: CASSFREGAYNEQFF. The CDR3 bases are TGTGCCAGCAGTTTCCGGGAGGGCGCCTACAATGAGCAGTTCTTC.

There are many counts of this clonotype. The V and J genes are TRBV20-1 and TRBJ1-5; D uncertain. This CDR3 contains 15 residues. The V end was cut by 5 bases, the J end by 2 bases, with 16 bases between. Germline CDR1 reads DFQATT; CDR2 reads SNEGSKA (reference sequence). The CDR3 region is CSASPRASGNQPQHF. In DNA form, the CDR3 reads TGCAGTGCTTCCCCCCGGGCCTCGGGCAATCAGCCCCAGCATTTT.

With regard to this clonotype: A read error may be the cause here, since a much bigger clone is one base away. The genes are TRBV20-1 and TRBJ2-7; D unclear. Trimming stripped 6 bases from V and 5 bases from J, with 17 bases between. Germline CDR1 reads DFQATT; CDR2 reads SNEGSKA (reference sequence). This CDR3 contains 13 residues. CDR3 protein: CSAPEMGTHEQYF. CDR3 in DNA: TGCAGTGCACCTGAAATGGGTACACACGAGCAGTACTTC.

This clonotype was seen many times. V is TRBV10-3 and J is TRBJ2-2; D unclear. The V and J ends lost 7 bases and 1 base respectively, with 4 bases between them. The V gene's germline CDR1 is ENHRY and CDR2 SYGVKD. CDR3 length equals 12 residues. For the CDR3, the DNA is TGTGCCATCACACGGAACACCGGGGAGCTGTTTTTT. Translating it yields CAITRNTGELFF.